A single sample is the source of the 20 T cell receptor beta chains below, sequenced in a study of identical twins. One entry per CDR3 protein, called by TCRdb with MiXCR from the 5' RACE reads. This sample has more than 600,000 distinct CDR3 sequences; about 20% occur once, and the top ten carry approximately 14%. The sample was also linked to a second study, of T cells expressing NK-cell markers.

What was sequenced was PBMCs. These receptors were collected from a woman younger than 35 in good health.

There are a few counts of this clonotype. The chain carries TRBV20-1 and TRBJ1-1; the D gene is possibly TRBD1 (6 bases). The germline gives CDR1 DFQATT, CDR2 SNEGSKA (reference sequence). The CDR3 sequence is 16 residues long. Trimming pared 6 bases from V and 3 bases from J, leaving 23 bases between. This CDR3 reads CSASNPTRGRDTEAFF. The CDR3 DNA is TGCAGTGCCTCTAACCCTACACGGGGGCGCGACACTGAAGCTTTCTTT.

This clonotype showed up just a few times. This chain connects TRBV20-1 to TRBJ2-5, with D maybe TRBD2 (6 bases). The length of the CDR3 is 13 residues. Deletions cut 6 bases from V and 5 bases from J, with 16 bases between. Looked up from germline, CDR1 is DFQATT and CDR2 is SNEGSKA (reference sequence). In DNA form, the CDR3 reads TGCAGTGCCCTTGGGACTCCTCGGGAGACCCAGTACTTC. It yields the protein CSALGTPRETQYF.

The V call is TRBV6-1, the J call TRBJ2-7; 7 bases agree with TRBD2. Germline V gene data show CDR1 as MNHNS and CDR2 as SASEGT. The junction had 11 bases not matched to a gene; V was cut back by 6 bases and J by 6 bases. This CDR3 has 14 residues. The CDR3 region is CASRGERDDSEQYF. In nucleotides, the CDR3 is TGTGCCAGCAGGGGGGAGCGGGACGACTCCGAGCAGTACTTC.

The chain employs TRBV9 and TRBJ2-1; D perhaps matches TRBD2 (5 bases). From germline, CDR1 is SGDLS and CDR2 YYNGEE. V was clipped by 0 bases and J by 7 bases, with 8 bases between them. This CDR3 comprises 13 residues. CDR3 protein: CASSVASRNEQFF. CDR3 sequence (DNA): TGTGCCAGCAGCGTAGCTAGCAGAAATGAGCAGTTCTTC.

This clonotype was counted only a few times. The chain has TRBV5-6 and TRBJ2-5; maybe TRBD1 (5 bases). V gave up 0 bases and J gave up 2 bases, with 14 bases separating them. The CDR3 consists of 16 residues. Looked up from germline, CDR1 is SGHDT and CDR2 is YYEEEE. CDR3: CASSLALGRVQETQYF. CDR3 coding DNA: TGTGCCAGCAGCTTGGCGTTGGGCAGGGTTCAAGAGACCCAGTACTTC.

This clonotype turned up a few times. In DNA form, the CDR3 reads TGCGCCAGCAGCCAAGAAACTAGTGTAGAGACCCAGTACTTC. It specifies CASSQETSVETQYF. The chain combines TRBV4-3 with TRBJ2-5, with a weak D call TRBD2 (5 bases). CDR3 length equals 14 residues. Germline V gene data show CDR1 as LGHNA and CDR2 as YSLEER. The V end was cut by 0 bases, the J end by 4 bases, with 9 bases between.

A few counts support this clonotype. The genes are TRBV10-3 and TRBJ2-2; D remains unclear. CDR1 is ENHRY, CDR2 SYGVKD, per germline. This CDR3 is built from 10 residues. Trimming cost V 7 bases and J 8 bases, with 5 bases left between them. The CDR3 spells CAIKGGELFF. The CDR3 bases are TGTGCCATCAAAGGAGGGGAGCTGTTTTTT.

The V and J genes are TRBV7-9 and TRBJ2-3, with D hard to call. The germline CDR1 and CDR2 sequences are SEHNR and FQNEAQ (reference sequence). This CDR3 is 13 amino acids long. The CDR3 is CVAGNPPSDTQYF. CDR3 nucleotides: TGTGTCGCCGGTAACCCTCCCTCAGATACGCAGTATTTT.

V usage is TRBV7-2 and J usage is TRBJ2-5, with TRBD1 matching over 7 bases. V lost 4 bases and J lost 2; bases outside the gene matches: 7. CDR1 and CDR2 (germline): SGHTA, FQGNSA. This CDR3 is 15 amino acids long. The CDR3 DNA is TGTGCCAGCAGCTCCTACAGGGGCCTACAAGAGACCCAGTACTTC. This translates into CASSSYRGLQETQYF.

This clonotype was seen only a few times. The chain combines TRBV20-1 with TRBJ2-1, with D perhaps being TRBD1 or TRBD2 (5 bases each). V shed 6 bases and J shed 9 bases, with 18 bases lying between them. The CDR3 length is 13 residues. Germline-derived CDR1 and CDR2 are DFQATT and SNEGSKA (reference sequence). The CDR3 loop reads CSASGTVRGEQFF. The CDR3, as DNA: TGCAGTGCGTCCGGGACCGTCCGGGGTGAGCAGTTCTTC.

This clonotype has only a few counts. The CDR3 loop reads CASSLIIGHEQYF. In DNA form, the CDR3 reads TGTGCCAGCAGCTTAATTATTGGCCACGAGCAGTACTTC. V usage is TRBV7-2 and J usage is TRBJ2-7, with D hard to call. Trimming took off 2 bases at V and 5 bases at J, with 10 bases between the two ends. Looked up from germline, CDR1 is SGHTA and CDR2 is FQGNSA. The CDR3 runs 13 residues.

Only a few counts were recorded for this clonotype. One end of the junction fails to match germline, which may point to a read error. This chain connects TRBV12-3 or TRBV12-4 to TRBJ2-7, with D possibly TRBD1 on 5 matching bases. CDR3 size: 11 residues. The CDR3 sequence: CASSLDGREDF. DNA for the CDR3: TGTGCCAGCAGTTTAGACGGCAGGGAAGACTTC.

The gene calls are TRBV11-3 and TRBJ2-7, with 7 nucleotides matching TRBD1. The CDR3 has 16 amino acids. J lost 2 bases, V lost 4 bases, and 11 bases had no gene match. Germline values: CDR1 SGHNT, CDR2 YENEEA. The CDR3 bases are TGTGCCAGCAGCTCCAGACGAGACAGGGCGCCCTACGAGCAGTACTTC. The encoded protein is CASSSRRDRAPYEQYF. Supplemented by reference TRBV11-3 and TRBJ2-7, the full variable domain reads EAGVVQSPRYKIIEKKQPVAFWCNPISGHNTLYWYLQNLGQGPELLIRYENEEAVDDSQLPKDRFSAERLKGVDSTLKIQPAELGDSAVYLCASSSRRDRAPYEQYFGPGTRLTVT.

The genes are TRBV6-5 and TRBJ1-1; possible D gene TRBD1, 5 bases. This CDR3 is built from 11 residues. The germline CDR1 and CDR2 sequences are MNHEY and SVGAGI. V was trimmed by 11 bases and J by 10 bases, leaving 17 bases between them. The CDR3 sequence: CASRGGIRAFF. CDR3 nucleotide sequence: TGTGCCTCCCGGGGGGGGATCAGAGCTTTCTTT.

CDR3 region: CASSDGHLPDTQYF. For the CDR3, the DNA is TGTGCCAGCAGCGATGGACACCTCCCGGATACGCAGTATTTT. This chain connects TRBV9 to TRBJ2-3, with D tentatively TRBD1 (5 bases). V gave up 3 bases and J gave up 6 bases, with 14 bases separating them. This CDR3 spans 14 amino acids. Germline V gene data show CDR1 as SGDLS and CDR2 as YYNGEE.

This clonotype was counted only a few times. The CDR3 DNA is TGTGCCAGCAGCTGGACAGGGGTTAATGGCTACACCTTC. Its protein product is CASSWTGVNGYTF. The V gene is TRBV5-6, the J gene TRBJ1-2, with 9 bases identical to TRBD1. The CDR3 spans 13 residues. V gave up 3 bases and J gave up 6 bases; unmatched junction bases: 3. Germline V gives CDR1 SGHDT, CDR2 YYEEEE.

CDR3 region: CASSLRGHQGLDTQYF. The DNA for the CDR3 is TGTGCCAGCAGCTTACGGGGGCATCAGGGGCTAGATACGCAGTATTTT. The rearrangement links TRBV11-2 to TRBJ2-3; D is tentatively TRBD1 or TRBD2 (6 bases each). V dropped 2 bases and J dropped 5 bases, with 17 bases sitting between them. The CDR3 has 16 residues. CDR1 is SGHAT, CDR2 FQNNGV, per germline.

The chain has TRBV10-3 and TRBJ2-1; perhaps TRBD1 as D (7 bases). V dropped 2 bases and J dropped 8 bases, with 19 bases sitting between them. The germline gives CDR1 ENHRY, CDR2 SYGVKD. CDR3 size: 16 residues. The DNA of the CDR3 is TGTGCCATCAGTGAGGGAGGGGGCATAATTTTTGATGAGCAGTTCTTC. Protein sequence: CAISEGGGIIFDEQFF.

The chain uses TRBV5-6 and TRBJ1-1; D is unclear. There are 13 residues in the CDR3. In germline, CDR1 is SGHDT, CDR2 YYEEEE. V gave up 4 bases and J gave up 3 bases, with 10 bases separating them. CDR3 DNA sequence: TGTGCCAGCAGCCGCACCGTGTACACTGAAGCTTTCTTT. Translating gives CASSRTVYTEAFF.

The chain is built from TRBV20-1 and TRBJ2-7; 7 bases are a match to TRBD2. CDR3 size: 14 residues. With V trimmed by 3 bases and J by 6 bases, 11 bases remained unmatched. Germline V CDR1 and CDR2: DFQATT, SNEGSKA (reference sequence). The DNA of the CDR3 is TGCAGTGCTAGGGTCGGGACTAATATCGGCGAGCAGTACTTC. As protein: CSARVGTNIGEQYF.